The present TCR beta chain was sequenced within a study of blood T cell repertoires in COVID-19. The overall study: There were acute and convalescent COVID-19 samples, and they came from the United States, Italy and Spain.

Authors' analysis steps: Nucleated cell number was recorded as an estimate derived from reference gene primer amplification. Clones were sequenced by immunoSEQ multiplex PCR, and TCRdb holds only the in-frame ones, with some missing. V and J calls and clone size are copied from that table; D and trimming were computed from the DNA. Seen here are around 150,000 clones, less than 85% observed once, and the top ten hold more than 6%. Germline CDR1 and CDR2: MGHRA and YSYEKL. V was shortened by 1 base and J by 10 bases, with 20 bases between the two germline ends. This CDR3 has 17 amino acids. This clone has just a few counts.

The sequence came from a woman aged 40 to 50 with COVID-19, enrolled during active disease. The chain employs TRBV4-1 and TRBJ1-6; D remains ambiguous. The material sequenced was peripheral blood. CDR3 region: CASSQGPARRVDSPLHF. The CDR3 nucleotides are TGCGCCAGCAGCCAAGGCCCGGCGCGGAGGGTTGACTCACCCCTCCACTTT.